The sequence of this T cell receptor (beta chain) was determined in a study of blood T cell repertoires in COVID-19 (TCRdb year 2020). Describing the broader study: Collaborator samples came from the United States, Italy and Spain and covered acute and convalescent phases of COVID-19. The sample metadata nearly always contained a de-identified subject ID, COVID-19 status, age in years and sex. The prospective study material was composed of cDNA or gDNA derived from T cells, B-cell-depleted T cells, or PBMCs. The repertoires were made available in a free public database intended to serve as a resource for research on the immune response to SARS-CoV-2. HLA class I and class II types, where available, came from metadata supplied by the sample provider rather than from assay-based typing. Subjects who had been exposed to COVID-19, were actively infected with it, or had recovered from it provided the deeply sampled blood TCRbeta repertoires that made up the dataset. Samples were obtained from the ongoing ImmuneRACE study (first 160 participants) and from 950 to 1,500 subjects provided by 6 global collaborators.

Each collaborating institution followed its own protocols to collect whole blood in K2EDTA tubes. For TCRbeta analysis, collaborator samples were shipped as frozen whole blood, as isolated PBMCs, or as DNA extracted from either sample type. TCRbeta CDR3 regions were amplified from genomic DNA by means of the immunoSEQ Assay, a bias-controlled multiplex PCR. In the source study's methods: The number of nucleated cells in each sample was estimated from the amplification of reference gene primers within the assay. To quantify the absolute abundance of each unique TCRbeta CDR3 rearrangement, sequence reads were collapsed and filtered. For each sample, productive Simpson clonality was calculated as the square root of Simpson's diversity index over productive rearrangements. This immuneACCESS table, as held by TCRdb, lists in-frame sequences with V and J called but not all clones. Of the missing ones, under half trace to an unresolved V gene in checked studies; the others have no known cause. The DNA gave D and trimming, while V, J and clone size come from that table. This sample holds 250,000 to 300,000 clones; about four fifths were observed only once. The biggest ten clones account for roughly 3% of the sample.

The germline V gene encodes CDR1 MNHEY and CDR2 SVGAGI. V is clipped by 2 bases and J by 0 bases, and the sequence between their germline boundaries is 8 bases long. The CDR3 runs 15 amino acids, cysteine and phenylalanine included. The retained sequence is limited to the CDR3, 45 bases, with the frame set at the first base. Remarks on this clone: Its target antigen remains unknown. Base qualities are not provided; no much larger clone lies one nucleotide away.

General findings and caveats noted by the study authors: How much clinical and demographic metadata was included differed by source and by participant, and the metadata was provided uncurated.

Sequencing used peripheral blood. The V gene is TRBV6-5 and the J gene is TRBJ1-3; the D gene cannot be resolved reliably. The receptor was derived from a young woman with acute or convalescent COVID-19. The base sequence is TGTGCCAGCAGTTACGGCACGCTCTCTGGAAACACCATATATTTT. Its protein is CASSYGTLSGNTIYF.